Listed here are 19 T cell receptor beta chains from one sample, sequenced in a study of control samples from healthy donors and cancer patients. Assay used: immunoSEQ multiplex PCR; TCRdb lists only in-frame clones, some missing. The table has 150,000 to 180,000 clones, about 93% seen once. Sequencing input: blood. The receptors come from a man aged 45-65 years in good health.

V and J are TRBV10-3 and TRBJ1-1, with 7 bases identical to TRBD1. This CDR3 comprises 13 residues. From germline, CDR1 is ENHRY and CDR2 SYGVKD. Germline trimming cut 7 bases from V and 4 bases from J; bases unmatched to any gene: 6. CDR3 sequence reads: CAINFDRATEAFF. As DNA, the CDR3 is TGTGCCATCAATTTCGACAGGGCCACTGAAGCTTTCTTT.

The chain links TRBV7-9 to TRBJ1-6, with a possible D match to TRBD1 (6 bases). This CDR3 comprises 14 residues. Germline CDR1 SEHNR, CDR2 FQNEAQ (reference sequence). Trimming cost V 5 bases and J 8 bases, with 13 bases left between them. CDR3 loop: CASSRAGADSPLHF. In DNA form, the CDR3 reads TGTGCCAGCAGCCGCGCGGGGGCGGATTCACCCCTCCACTTT.

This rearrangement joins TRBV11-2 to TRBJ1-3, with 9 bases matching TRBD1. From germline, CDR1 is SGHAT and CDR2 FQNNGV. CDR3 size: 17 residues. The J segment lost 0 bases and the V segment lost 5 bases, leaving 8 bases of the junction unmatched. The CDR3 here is CASSTWTGANSGNTIYF. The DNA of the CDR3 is TGTGCCAGCAGCACGTGGACAGGGGCGAACTCTGGAAACACCATATATTTT.

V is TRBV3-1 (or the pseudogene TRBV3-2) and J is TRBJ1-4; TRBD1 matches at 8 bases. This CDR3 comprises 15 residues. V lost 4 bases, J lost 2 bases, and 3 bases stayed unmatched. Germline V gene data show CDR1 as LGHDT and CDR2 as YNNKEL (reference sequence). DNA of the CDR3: TGTGCCAGCAGCCGGCAGGGGGCGACTAATGAAAAACTGTTTTTT. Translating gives CASSRQGATNEKLFF.

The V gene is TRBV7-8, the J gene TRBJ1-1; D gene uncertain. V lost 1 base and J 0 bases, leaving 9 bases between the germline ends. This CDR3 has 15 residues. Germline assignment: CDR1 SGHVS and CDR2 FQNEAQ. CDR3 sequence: CASSLVQSMNTEAFF. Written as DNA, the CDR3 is TGTGCCAGCAGCTTAGTACAGTCCATGAACACTGAAGCTTTCTTT.

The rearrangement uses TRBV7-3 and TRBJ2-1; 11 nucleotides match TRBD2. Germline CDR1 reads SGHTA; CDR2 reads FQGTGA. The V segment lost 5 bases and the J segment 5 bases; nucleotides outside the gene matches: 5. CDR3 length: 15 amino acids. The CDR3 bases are TGTGCCAGCAGCATACTAGCGGGAGCTAACAATGAGCAGTTCTTC. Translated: CASSILAGANNEQFF.

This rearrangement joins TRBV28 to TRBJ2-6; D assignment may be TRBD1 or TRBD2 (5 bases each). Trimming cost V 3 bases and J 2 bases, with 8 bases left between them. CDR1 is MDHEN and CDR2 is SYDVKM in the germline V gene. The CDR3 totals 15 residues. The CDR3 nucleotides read TGTGCCAGCAGTTTGGGGGTGACTGGGGCCAACGTCCTGACTTTC. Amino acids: CASSLGVTGANVLTF.

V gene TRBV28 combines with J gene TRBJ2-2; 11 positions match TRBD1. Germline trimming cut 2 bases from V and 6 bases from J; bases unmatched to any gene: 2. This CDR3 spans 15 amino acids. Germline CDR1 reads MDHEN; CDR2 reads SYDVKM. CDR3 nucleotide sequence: TGTGCCAGCAGTTTAGGGGGACAGGGGGCCGGGGAGCTGTTTTTT. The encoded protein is CASSLGGQGAGELFF.

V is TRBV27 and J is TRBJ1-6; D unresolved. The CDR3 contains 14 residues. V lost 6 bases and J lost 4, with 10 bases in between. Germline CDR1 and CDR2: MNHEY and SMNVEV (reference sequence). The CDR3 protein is CASSPGRYNSPLHF. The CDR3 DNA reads TGTGCCAGCAGCCCCGGACGGTATAATTCACCCCTCCACTTT.

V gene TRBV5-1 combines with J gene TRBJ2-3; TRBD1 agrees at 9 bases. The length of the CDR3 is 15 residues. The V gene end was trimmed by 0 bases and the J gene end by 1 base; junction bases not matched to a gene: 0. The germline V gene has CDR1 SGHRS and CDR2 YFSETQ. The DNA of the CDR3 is TGCGCCAGCAGCTTGGGGGACAGGGGCACAGATACGCAGTATTTT. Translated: CASSLGDRGTDTQYF.

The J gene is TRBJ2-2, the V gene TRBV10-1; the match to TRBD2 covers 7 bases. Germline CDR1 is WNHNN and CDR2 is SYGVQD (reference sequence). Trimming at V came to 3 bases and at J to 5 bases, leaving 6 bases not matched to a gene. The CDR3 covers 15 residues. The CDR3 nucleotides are TGCGCCAGCAGTGAAGTAAGGGGAGGGACCGGGGAGCTGTTTTTT. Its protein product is CASSEVRGGTGELFF.

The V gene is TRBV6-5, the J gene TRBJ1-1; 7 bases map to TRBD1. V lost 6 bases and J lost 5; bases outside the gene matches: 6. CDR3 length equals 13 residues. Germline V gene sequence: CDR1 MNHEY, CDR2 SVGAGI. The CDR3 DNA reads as TGTGCCAGCAGAGCTCAGGGGGGGACTGAAGCTTTCTTT. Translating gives CASRAQGGTEAFF.

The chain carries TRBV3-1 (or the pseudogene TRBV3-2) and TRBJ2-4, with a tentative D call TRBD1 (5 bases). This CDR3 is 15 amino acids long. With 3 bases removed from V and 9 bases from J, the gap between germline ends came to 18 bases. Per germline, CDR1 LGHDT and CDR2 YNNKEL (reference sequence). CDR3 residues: CASSHSPDTTGIQYF. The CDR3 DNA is TGTGCCAGCAGCCATTCTCCGGACACCACGGGCATTCAGTACTTC.

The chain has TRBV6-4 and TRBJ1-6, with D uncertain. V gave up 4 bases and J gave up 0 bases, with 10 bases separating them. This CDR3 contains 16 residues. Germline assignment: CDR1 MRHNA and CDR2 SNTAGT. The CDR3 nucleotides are TGTGCCAGCAGTGTCCCCTATGCCTCCTATAATTCACCCCTCCACTTT. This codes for CASSVPYASYNSPLHF.

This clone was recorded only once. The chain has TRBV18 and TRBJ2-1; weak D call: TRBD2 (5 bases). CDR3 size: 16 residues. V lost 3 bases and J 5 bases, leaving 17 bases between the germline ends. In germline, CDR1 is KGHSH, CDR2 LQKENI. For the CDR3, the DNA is TGTGCCAGCTCACCGAGGTCTAGCCCTACGAACAATGAGCAGTTCTTC. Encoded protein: CASSPRSSPTNNEQFF.

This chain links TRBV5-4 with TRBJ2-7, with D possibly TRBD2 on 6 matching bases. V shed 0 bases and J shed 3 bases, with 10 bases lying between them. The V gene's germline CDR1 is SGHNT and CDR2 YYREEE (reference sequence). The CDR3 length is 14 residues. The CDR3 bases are TGTGCCAGCAGCTTGGAGACTAGTAGCTACGAGCAGTACTTC. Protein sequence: CASSLETSSYEQYF. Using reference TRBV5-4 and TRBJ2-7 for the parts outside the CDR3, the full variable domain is ETGVTQSPTHLIKTRGQQVTLRCSSQSGHNTVSWYQQALGQGPQFIFQYYREEENGRGNFPPRFSGLQFPNYSSELNVNALELDDSALYLCASSLETSSYEQYFGPGTRLTVT.

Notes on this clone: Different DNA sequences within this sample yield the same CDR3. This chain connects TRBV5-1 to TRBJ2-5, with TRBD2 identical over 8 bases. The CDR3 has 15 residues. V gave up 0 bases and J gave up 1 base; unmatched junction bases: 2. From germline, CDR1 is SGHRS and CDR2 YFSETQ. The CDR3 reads CASSLVLAGQETQYF. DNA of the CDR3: TGCGCCAGCAGCTTGGTCCTAGCGGGCCAAGAGACCCAGTACTTC. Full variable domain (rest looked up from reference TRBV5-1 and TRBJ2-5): KAGVTQTPRYLIKTRGQQVTLSCSPISGHRSVSWYQQTPGQGLQFLFEYFSETQRNKGNFPGRFSGRQFSNSRSEMNVSTLELGDSALYLCASSLVLAGQETQYFGPGTRLLVL.

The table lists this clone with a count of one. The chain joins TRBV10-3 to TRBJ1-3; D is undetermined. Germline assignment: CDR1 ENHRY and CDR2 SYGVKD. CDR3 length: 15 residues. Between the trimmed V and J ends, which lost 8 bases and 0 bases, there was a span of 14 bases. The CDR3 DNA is TGTGCCATCGGGATGGGATCGGACTCTGGAAACACCATATATTTT. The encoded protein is CAIGMGSDSGNTIYF.

CDR3 in DNA: TGTGCCAGCAGGTCCCCGCAGGGAGGTGAAAAACTGTTTTTT. Residues: CASRSPQGGEKLFF. The chain recombines TRBV28 with TRBJ1-4, with D possibly being TRBD1 (5 bases). CDR1 is MDHEN, CDR2 SYDVKM, per germline. The V end lost 6 bases, the J end lost 7 bases, and 15 bases lay between the germline ends. There are 14 residues in the CDR3.